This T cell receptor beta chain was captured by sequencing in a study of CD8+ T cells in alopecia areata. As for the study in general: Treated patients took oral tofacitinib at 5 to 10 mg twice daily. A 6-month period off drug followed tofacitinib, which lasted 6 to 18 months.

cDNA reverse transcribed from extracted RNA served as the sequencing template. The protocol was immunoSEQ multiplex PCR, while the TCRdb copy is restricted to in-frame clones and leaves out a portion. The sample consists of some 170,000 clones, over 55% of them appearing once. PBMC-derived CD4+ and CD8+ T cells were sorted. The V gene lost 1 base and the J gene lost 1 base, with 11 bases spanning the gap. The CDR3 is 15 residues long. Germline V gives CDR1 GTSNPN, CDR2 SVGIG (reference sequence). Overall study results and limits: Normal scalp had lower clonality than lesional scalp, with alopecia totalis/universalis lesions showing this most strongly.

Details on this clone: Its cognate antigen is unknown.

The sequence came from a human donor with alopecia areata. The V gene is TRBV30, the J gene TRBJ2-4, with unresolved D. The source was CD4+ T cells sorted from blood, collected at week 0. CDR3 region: CAWSEVLGAKNIQYF. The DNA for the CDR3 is TGTGCCTGGAGTGAAGTCCTAGGGGCCAAAAACATTCAGTACTTC.